Listed below are T cell receptor beta chains from one sample, sequenced in a study of shared clonotypes between healthy human individuals. Here immunoSEQ multiplex PCR was the method, and the copy in TCRdb shows in-frame clones only, minus some. The sample lists a few million clones, approximately 94% occurring once. The specimen was naive CD4+ T cells sorted from blood. All receptors come from a man aged 18 to 30 in good health. The CDR3 runs from the conserved cysteine through the conserved F or W. The order of the fields is clone size, D gene, J gene, V gene, CDR3 DNA, CDR3 protein. The D gene is left open where the match is weak. The size of a clone is reported for some rows only, either as once, few or many, or as a class for expanded clones.

abundance: NA; d_gene: NA; j_gene: TRBJ2-5; v_gene: TRBV7-9; CDR3nt: TGTGCCAGCAGCTTAGTTTCAGAGACCCAGTACTTC; CDR3aa: CASSLVSETQYF
abundance: NA; d_gene: TRBD1; j_gene: TRBJ2-3; v_gene: TRBV18; CDR3nt: TGTGCCAGCTCACTGCAGACAGGGGGAAGCACAGATACGCAGTATTTT; CDR3aa: CASSLQTGGSTDTQYF
abundance: NA; d_gene: NA; j_gene: TRBJ2-7; v_gene: TRBV5-1; CDR3nt: TGCGCCAGCAGCTTTAATAGTGCCTACGAGCAGTACTTC; CDR3aa: CASSFNSAYEQYF
abundance: NA; d_gene: TRBD1; j_gene: TRBJ2-3; v_gene: TRBV7-9; CDR3nt: TGTGCCAGCAGAGAGCGGGACAGGGCTAAAGATACGCAGTATTTT; CDR3aa: CASRERDRAKDTQYF
abundance: NA; d_gene: TRBD1; j_gene: TRBJ2-7; v_gene: TRBV11-2; CDR3nt: TGTGCCAGCAGCGCCCGGGACAGGGACTACGAGCAGTACTTC; CDR3aa: CASSARDRDYEQYF
abundance: NA; d_gene: TRBD1; j_gene: TRBJ1-4; v_gene: TRBV13; CDR3nt: TGTGCCAGCAGCACCCGGGACAGGGAGTATGAAAAACTGTTTTTT; CDR3aa: CASSTRDREYEKLFF
abundance: NA; d_gene: NA; j_gene: TRBJ1-4; v_gene: TRBV7-9; CDR3nt: TGTGCCAGCAGCTTAGTACCCAGTAATGAAAAACTGTTTTTT; CDR3aa: CASSLVPSNEKLFF
abundance: NA; d_gene: NA; j_gene: TRBJ2-4; v_gene: TRBV5-4; CDR3nt: TGTGCCAGCAGTCGGGACGGAAAGCCGGCCAAAAACATTCAGTACTTC; CDR3aa: CASSRDGKPAKNIQYF
abundance: NA; d_gene: NA; j_gene: TRBJ2-3; v_gene: TRBV7-6; CDR3nt: TGTGCCAGCAGCTTAGCGGGGGGGCGGTTAACAGATACGCAGTATTTT; CDR3aa: CASSLAGGRLTDTQYF
abundance: NA; d_gene: NA; j_gene: TRBJ2-7; v_gene: TRBV30; CDR3nt: TGTGCCTGGAGTGTAGCCCCGGAGGCGTACGAGCAGTACTTC; CDR3aa: CAWSVAPEAYEQYF
abundance: once; d_gene: NA; j_gene: TRBJ2-2; v_gene: TRBV5-1; CDR3nt: TGCGCCAGCAGCTTGGGCGGCGGGGAGCTGTTTTTT; CDR3aa: CASSLGGGELFF
abundance: NA; d_gene: NA; j_gene: TRBJ1-5; v_gene: TRBV7-9; CDR3nt: TGTGCCAGCAGCTTAGACGGGTATAGCAATCAGCCCCAGCATTTT; CDR3aa: CASSLDGYSNQPQHF
abundance: NA; d_gene: NA; j_gene: TRBJ1-3; v_gene: TRBV18; CDR3nt: TGTGCCAGCTCATCCAACAGGGTAGCCGGAAACACCATATATTTT; CDR3aa: CASSSNRVAGNTIYF
abundance: NA; d_gene: NA; j_gene: TRBJ2-5; v_gene: TRBV19; CDR3nt: TGTGCCAGTAGTAAGTCGAATGGACAAGAGACCCAGTACTTC; CDR3aa: CASSKSNGQETQYF
abundance: NA; d_gene: NA; j_gene: TRBJ1-2; v_gene: TRBV28; CDR3nt: TGTGCCAGCGCGCTGCGGCACTATGGCTACACCTTC; CDR3aa: CASALRHYGYTF
abundance: NA; d_gene: NA; j_gene: TRBJ2-3; v_gene: TRBV18; CDR3nt: TGTGCCAGCTCACCCGAGGGCGCGACTGATACAGATACGCAGTATTTT; CDR3aa: CASSPEGATDTDTQYF
abundance: NA; d_gene: NA; j_gene: TRBJ1-2; v_gene: TRBV28; CDR3nt: TGTGCCAGCAGCCCCCCTCCTTTCCGCCAGGCTACTAACTATGGCTACACCTTC; CDR3aa: CASSPPPFRQATNYGYTF
abundance: NA; d_gene: NA; j_gene: TRBJ1-1; v_gene: TRBV18; CDR3nt: TGTGCCAGCTCTTGGGGTAGCAAAACGAACACTGAAGCTTTCTTT; CDR3aa: CASSWGSKTNTEAFF